Each of the 27 T cell receptor beta chains below was sequenced from the same sample in a study of siplizumab effects on memory and regulatory T cells. Some clones are missing from TCRdb's copy, which holds only in-frame ones; the method was immunoSEQ multiplex PCR. The top ten hold approximately 0.3% of the sample, which has tens of thousands of clones, about 90% seen once. The sequenced sample consisted of naive CD8+ T cells sorted from blood. The receptors stem from a human donor in good health.

V gene TRBV25-1 combines with J gene TRBJ2-1, with TRBD1 identical over 11 bases. After removal of 6 bases from V and 3 bases from J, the junction contained 4 bases not matched to a gene. The CDR3 has 15 residues. Germline values: CDR1 MGHDK, CDR2 SYGVNS. CDR3 sequence (DNA): TGTGCCAGCAGGCCGGACAGGGGGCTCTACAATGAGCAGTTCTTC. It encodes CASRPDRGLYNEQFF.

The chain links TRBV4-1 to TRBJ1-1, with D perhaps TRBD1 (5 bases). The CDR3 has 15 amino acids. The germline V gene has CDR1 MGHRA and CDR2 YSYEKL. V dropped 2 bases and J dropped 5 bases, with 15 bases sitting between them. This CDR3 reads CASSQPWQGDTEAFF. The CDR3 coding sequence is TGCGCCAGCAGCCAACCCTGGCAGGGTGATACTGAAGCTTTCTTT.

The J gene is TRBJ1-5, the V gene TRBV5-8; D is undetermined. Germline V lookup: CDR1 SGHTS, CDR2 YDEGEE. This CDR3 spans 13 amino acids. Between the trimmed V and J ends, which lost 6 bases and 5 bases, there was a span of 12 bases. In nucleotides, the CDR3 is TGTGCCAGCAATGGATGGGTGGATCAGCCCCAGCATTTT. Its translation is CASNGWVDQPQHF.

The V and J genes are TRBV7-9 and TRBJ2-7, with no clear D. The CDR3 has 14 amino acids. Germline V gene sequence: CDR1 SEHNR, CDR2 FQNEAQ (reference sequence). V lost 4 bases and J 2 bases, leaving 12 bases between the germline ends. This CDR3 reads CASSYPGGAYEQYF. CDR3 DNA: TGTGCCAGCAGCTACCCAGGTGGGGCCTACGAGCAGTACTTC.

The chain uses TRBV5-4 and TRBJ1-3, with D uncertain. CDR3 length: 13 residues. Germline lookup yields CDR1 SGHNT and CDR2 YYREEE (reference sequence). V was clipped by 2 bases and J by 2 bases, with 5 bases between them. The CDR3 DNA reads TGTGCCAGCAGCTTTAATCCTGGAAACACCATATATTTT. This codes for CASSFNPGNTIYF.

This clone was seen more than once but under ten times. The rearrangement uses TRBV19 and TRBJ2-7; 9 bases agree with TRBD1. Germline values: CDR1 LNHDA, CDR2 SQIVND (reference sequence). The CDR3 spans 15 residues. The trim removed 5 bases at V and 1 base at J, leaving 6 bases unmatched. DNA for the CDR3: TGTGCCAGTAGTGTCGGGACAGGGTCTTCCTACGAGCAGTACTTC. It encodes CASSVGTGSSYEQYF.

V usage is TRBV5-5 and J usage is TRBJ2-3; D is perhaps TRBD1 or TRBD2 (5 bases each). Germline CDR1 reads SGHKS; CDR2 reads YYEKEE (reference sequence). V shed 2 bases and J shed 2 bases, with 12 bases lying between them. The CDR3 has 15 amino acids. The CDR3 nucleotides read TGTGCCAGCAGCTTCGGGGCTGGGCTCACAGATACGCAGTATTTT. It is translated as CASSFGAGLTDTQYF.

The chain recombines TRBV2 with TRBJ2-3; D is possibly TRBD1 (5 bases). Germline loops: CDR1 SNHLY, CDR2 FYNNEI. Trimming took off 8 bases at V and 0 bases at J, with 15 bases between the two ends. The CDR3 length is 15 residues. The CDR3 DNA sequence: TGTGCCAGCTCAAGGGGCGGTTCTAGCACAGATACGCAGTATTTT. Its translation is CASSRGGSSTDTQYF.

This CDR3 is CASSQTAITTNEKLFF. The CDR3 DNA reads as TGTGCCAGCAGCCAGACAGCAATAACAACTAATGAAAAACTGTTTTTT. This sequence joins TRBV14 and TRBJ1-4; D perhaps matches TRBD1 (5 bases). Deletions cut 3 bases from V and 0 bases from J, with 11 bases between. The germline V gene encodes CDR1 SGHDN and CDR2 FVKESK. The CDR3 contains 16 residues.

The table lists this clone with a few counts. The gene calls are TRBV15 and TRBJ2-2; the D gene is possibly TRBD2 (5 bases). Germline CDR1 is LNHNV and CDR2 is YYDKDF (reference sequence). The CDR3 spans 15 residues. V lost 1 base to trimming and J lost 3 bases, with 9 bases between them. In DNA form, the CDR3 reads TGTGCCACCAGCAGAGGTGCAGCGGACACCGGGGAGCTGTTTTTT. Translated: CATSRGAADTGELFF.

The chain is built from TRBV14 and TRBJ1-2; D is unresolved. This CDR3 has 15 amino acids. Trimming took off 0 bases at V and 6 bases at J, with 14 bases between the two ends. CDR1 and CDR2 (germline): SGHDN, FVKESK. CDR3 DNA: TGTGCCAGCAGCCAAGATCGAGGAGGTCCTAATGGCTACACCTTC. Translated, it gives CASSQDRGGPNGYTF. Together with reference TRBV14 and TRBJ1-2, the CDR3 gives the full variable domain: EAGVTQFPSHSVIEKGQTVTLRCDPISGHDNLYWYRRVMGKEIKFLLHFVKESKQDESGMPNNRFLAERTGGTYSTLKVQPAELEDSGVYFCASSQDRGGPNGYTFGSGTRLTVV.

V is TRBV2 and J is TRBJ2-3; D is unresolved. The germline gives CDR1 SNHLY, CDR2 FYNNEI. The CDR3 length is 15 residues. V gave up 6 bases and J gave up 0 bases, with 13 bases separating them. The CDR3 region has the DNA TGTGCCAGCAGGTACTTTTATTCTAGCACAGATACGCAGTATTTT. It encodes CASRYFYSSTDTQYF.

The V gene is TRBV19, the J gene TRBJ1-2; 10 positions match TRBD1. The germline CDR1 and CDR2 sequences are LNHDA and SQIVND (reference sequence). The junction had 2 bases not matched to a gene; V was cut back by 7 bases and J by 6 bases. This CDR3 spans 12 amino acids. The CDR3 here is CASTTGGHGYTF. The CDR3 nucleotides are TGTGCCAGTACGACAGGGGGCCATGGCTACACCTTC. The variable domain in full, completed from reference TRBV19 and TRBJ1-2, reads DGGITQSPKYLFRKEGQNVTLSCEQNLNHDAMYWYRQDPGQGLRLIYYSQIVNDFQKGDIAEGYSVSREKKESFPLTVTSAQKNPTAFYLCASTTGGHGYTFGSGTRLTVV.

This chain connects TRBV7-6 to TRBJ2-1; 9 bases map to TRBD1. The V gene's germline CDR1 is SGHVS and CDR2 FNYEAQ. The CDR3 sequence is 17 residues long. V shed 2 bases, J shed 3 bases, and the junction held 8 bases outside the gene matches. CDR3 residues: CASSLRGGTGSYNEQFF. CDR3 coding DNA: TGTGCCAGCAGCTTAAGGGGGGGGACAGGGAGCTACAATGAGCAGTTCTTC.

The CDR3 reads CASGSSGENQETQYF. The CDR3 DNA is TGTGCTAGTGGTTCCTCCGGGGAGAACCAAGAGACCCAGTACTTC. This rearrangement joins TRBV12-5 to TRBJ2-5; D is perhaps TRBD2 (5 bases). Trimming took 4 bases from V and 0 from J, leaving 12 bases between them. The CDR3 has 15 residues. In germline, CDR1 is LGHNT, CDR2 FRNRAP. The whole variable domain, filled in from reference TRBV12-5 and TRBJ2-5, reads DARVTQTPRHKVTEMGQEVTMRCQPILGHNTVFWYRQTMMQGLELLAYFRNRAPLDDSGMPKDRFSAEMPDATLATLKIQPSEPRDSAVYFCASGSSGENQETQYFGPGTRLLVL.

The chain employs TRBV7-8 and TRBJ2-5; D is perhaps TRBD2 (6 bases). Germline V gene sequence: CDR1 SGHVS, CDR2 FQNEAQ. The CDR3 runs to 15 residues. Trimming left V 1 base short and J 5 bases short, with 14 bases between. The CDR3 is CASSLGGLQPETQYF. The CDR3 DNA is TGTGCCAGCAGCTTAGGGGGACTCCAGCCCGAGACCCAGTACTTC.

The V gene is TRBV9, the J gene TRBJ1-1; D remains unclear. The CDR3 spans 12 residues. Germline assignment: CDR1 SGDLS and CDR2 YYNGEE. Trimming took 3 bases from V and 4 from J, leaving 7 bases between them. Written as DNA, the CDR3 is TGTGCCAGCAGCGAAAGCGGCACTGAAGCTTTCTTT. Protein sequence: CASSESGTEAFF.

This clone was seen a single time. The J gene is TRBJ1-6, the V gene TRBV5-6; 8 nucleotides agree with TRBD1. Germline V lookup: CDR1 SGHDT, CDR2 YYEEEE. This CDR3 contains 17 residues. V shed 4 bases, J shed 3 bases, and the junction held 9 bases outside the gene matches. The CDR3 coding sequence is TGTGCCAGCAGCCTTGGACAGGGAGTTTACTATAATTCACCCCTCCACTTT. Its translation: CASSLGQGVYYNSPLHF. The whole variable domain, filled in from reference TRBV5-6 and TRBJ1-6, reads DAGVTQSPTHLIKTRGQQVTLRCSPKSGHDTVSWYQQALGQGPQFIFQYYEEEERQRGNFPDRFSGHQFPNYSSELNVNALLLGDSALYLCASSLGQGVYYNSPLHFGNGTRLTVT.

This clone occurred once. V gene TRBV6-4 combines with J gene TRBJ2-1; 8 bases fit TRBD1. V shed 1 base, J shed 6 bases, and the junction held 5 bases outside the gene matches. CDR1 and CDR2 (germline): MRHNA, SNTAGT. The CDR3 has 15 amino acids. The chain's CDR3 is CASSDYRTGGNEQFF. DNA for the CDR3: TGTGCCAGCAGTGACTACAGAACAGGGGGCAATGAGCAGTTCTTC.

This clone was seen only once. The chain recombines TRBV6-5 with TRBJ2-7, with TRBD1 matching over 7 bases. J lost 6 bases, V lost 8 bases, and 4 bases had no gene match. The CDR3 spans 11 residues. Germline assignment: CDR1 MNHEY and CDR2 SVGAGI. CDR3 protein: CASLSGGEQYF. Here the CDR3 DNA reads TGTGCCAGCCTTTCAGGGGGCGAGCAGTACTTC.

V and J are TRBV11-2 and TRBJ2-1; D is undetermined. The CDR3 consists of 14 residues. From germline, CDR1 is SGHAT and CDR2 FQNNGV. The germline V and J ends were trimmed by 2 bases and 4 bases, with 9 bases remaining between them. In DNA, the CDR3 is TGTGCCAGCAGCTTATGGGTTGAATACAATGAGCAGTTCTTC. Translating gives CASSLWVEYNEQFF.

The chain has TRBV14 and TRBJ2-3; D is unresolved. Germline assignment: CDR1 SGHDN and CDR2 FVKESK. V dropped 1 base and J dropped 7 bases, with 18 bases sitting between them. This CDR3 region has 16 residues. The CDR3 DNA reads TGTGCCAGCAGCCAAGGATCCCTGGGCCACCATAATACGCAGTATTTT. It encodes CASSQGSLGHHNTQYF. Drawing the rest from reference TRBV14 and TRBJ2-3, the complete variable domain is EAGVTQFPSHSVIEKGQTVTLRCDPISGHDNLYWYRRVMGKEIKFLLHFVKESKQDESGMPNNRFLAERTGGTYSTLKVQPAELEDSGVYFCASSQGSLGHHNTQYFGPGTRLTVL.

This clone showed up just once. This chain connects TRBV29-1 to TRBJ2-2, with D unclear. The CDR3 spans 14 residues. Trimming shortened V by 1 base and J by 4 bases, and 10 bases separated the two germline ends. Germline CDR1 and CDR2: SQVTM and ANQGSEA. The CDR3 DNA reads as TGCAGCGTTGAAGCCCCTACATCCACCGGGGAGCTGTTTTTT. As protein: CSVEAPTSTGELFF.

The chain joins TRBV6-4 to TRBJ1-5; 8 bases map to TRBD1. CDR1 MRHNA and CDR2 SNTAGT come from the germline V gene. The CDR3 contains 20 residues. The J segment lost 0 bases and the V segment lost 1 base, leaving 14 bases of the junction unmatched. CDR3 in DNA: TGTGCCAGCAGTGACTGGGGACAGGATCGTATGAGGGATAGCAATCAGCCCCAGCATTTT. Encoded protein: CASSDWGQDRMRDSNQPQHF.

This chain joins TRBV7-6 and TRBJ2-1, with 7 bases aligning to TRBD2. Trimming removed 0 bases from V and 8 bases from J; junction bases left unmatched: 4. Germline CDR1 SGHVS, CDR2 FNYEAQ. The CDR3 runs 14 residues. CDR3 DNA: TGTGCCAGCAGCTTAGCGGGGGGGTTCTATGAGCAGTTCTTC. Translated: CASSLAGGFYEQFF.

In this sample, this clone turned up once. The chain uses TRBV7-8 and TRBJ1-1; no clear D gene. CDR3 length equals 12 residues. V lost 5 bases and J 4 bases, leaving 8 bases between the germline ends. Germline V gene sequence: CDR1 SGHVS, CDR2 FQNEAQ. The CDR3 sequence is CASSKSATEAFF. As DNA, the CDR3 is TGTGCCAGCAGCAAGTCGGCCACTGAAGCTTTCTTT. Filled out from reference TRBV7-8 and TRBJ1-1, the complete variable domain reads GAGVSQSPRYKVAKRGQDVALRCDPISGHVSLFWYQQALGQGPEFLTYFQNEAQLDKSGLPSDRFFAERPEGSVSTLKIQRTQQEDSAVYLCASSKSATEAFFGQGTRLTVV.

The V gene is TRBV4-2, the J gene TRBJ1-5; possibly TRBD1 for D (5 bases). V was clipped by 2 bases and J by 1 base, with 9 bases between them. Germline V CDR1 and CDR2: LGHNA, YNFKEQ. This CDR3 contains 15 residues. The CDR3 coding sequence is TGTGCCAGCAGCCAAAACCGGGACAGCAATCAGCCCCAGCATTTT. Encoded protein: CASSQNRDSNQPQHF.